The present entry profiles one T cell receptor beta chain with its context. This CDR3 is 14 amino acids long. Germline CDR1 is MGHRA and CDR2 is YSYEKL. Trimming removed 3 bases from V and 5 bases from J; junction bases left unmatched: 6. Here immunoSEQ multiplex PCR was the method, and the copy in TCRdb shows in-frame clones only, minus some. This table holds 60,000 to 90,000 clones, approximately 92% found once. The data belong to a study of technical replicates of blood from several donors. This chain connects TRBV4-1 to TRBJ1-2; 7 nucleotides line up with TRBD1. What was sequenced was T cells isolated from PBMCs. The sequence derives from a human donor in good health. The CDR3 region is CASSQPTGLYGYTF. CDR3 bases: TGCGCCAGCAGCCAGCCGACAGGGCTTTATGGCTACACCTTC.